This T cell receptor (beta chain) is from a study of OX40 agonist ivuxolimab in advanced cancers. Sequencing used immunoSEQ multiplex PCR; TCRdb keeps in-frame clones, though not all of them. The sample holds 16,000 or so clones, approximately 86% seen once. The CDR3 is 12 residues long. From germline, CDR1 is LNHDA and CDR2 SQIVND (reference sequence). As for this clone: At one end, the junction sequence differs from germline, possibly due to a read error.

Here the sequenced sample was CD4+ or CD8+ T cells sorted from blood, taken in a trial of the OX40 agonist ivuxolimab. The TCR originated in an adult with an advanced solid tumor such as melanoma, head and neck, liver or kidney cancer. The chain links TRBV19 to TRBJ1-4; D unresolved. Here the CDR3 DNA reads TGTGCCAGTAGCCCAAGGGAGGAAAAACCGTTTTTT. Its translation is CASSPREEKPFF.